This T cell receptor beta chain was identified in a study of response to subunit inactivated influenza vaccine. Study outcomes and limitations: Researchers suggested that each seasonal influenza vaccination recruits few new T cells.

This clonotype was seen at least ten times. Antigen unknown. TCRdb reprocessed the RT-PCR reads via MiXCR and lists one record per CDR3 protein. In the table there are about 620,000 distinct CDR3 sequences, 12% of which are singletons. The CDR3 totals 16 residues. Germline values: CDR1 LGHNA, CDR2 YSLEER. With 3 bases clipped from V and 9 bases from J, the junction kept 11 bases outside the gene matches. V usage is TRBV4-3 and J usage is TRBJ2-1, with 10 nucleotides matching TRBD2. The sequence derives from a man aged 45-60 years who received an inactivated influenza vaccine. The starting material was PBMCs from blood, obtained on the day of vaccination. The CDR3 DNA is TGCGCCAGCAGCCAGATACTAGCGGGACTTTCGGCTGAGCAGTTCTTC. Residues: CASSQILAGLSAEQFF.